Listed below are T cell receptor beta chains from one sample, sequenced in a study of blood T cell repertoires in COVID-19. This table comes from immunoSEQ multiplex PCR, and its TCRdb copy is limited to in-frame clones, with some not included. The sample has some 130,000 clones; roughly 90% are singletons. Input material: peripheral blood. These receptor sequences come from a man aged 45-65 years with active COVID-19. The CDR3 runs from the conserved cysteine through the conserved F or W. Each record gives: clone size, V gene, J gene, D gene, CDR3 DNA, CDR3 protein. A D gene is named only where the DNA matches it firmly. Rows may omit the clone size; those that give it use once, few, many or a size class.

>-|TRBV27|TRBJ2-3|-
TGTGCCAGCAGTTTAACCCGGACAGATACGCAGTATTTT
CASSLTRTDTQYF
>-|TRBV12-3/TRBV12-4|TRBJ1-1|-
TGTGCCAGCAGTCCGGCCCGGAGCACTGAAGCTTTCTTT
CASSPARSTEAFF
>-|TRBV6-5|TRBJ1-4|-
TGTGCCAGCACCTCATCGGGGGGGCCCAATGAAAAACTGTTTTTT
CASTSSGGPNEKLFF
>-|TRBV18|TRBJ2-5|TRBD1
TGTGCCAGCTCACTCTCGACAGGGATGGAGACCCAGTACTTC
CASSLSTGMETQYF
>-|TRBV6-5|TRBJ1-1|-
TGTGCCAGCATTAATGGGGGCGACACTGAAGCTTTCTTT
CASINGGDTEAFF
>-|TRBV3-1/TRBV3-2|TRBJ1-6|-
TGTGCCAGCAGCCAAGGACAGAAAAACTCACCCCTCCACTTT
CASSQGQKNSPLHF
>-|TRBV5-1|TRBJ2-4|-
TGCGCCAGCAGCTTGGTGGGGGGATCGGACATTCAGTACTTC
CASSLVGGSDIQYF
>-|TRBV9|TRBJ1-6|TRBD1
TGTGCCAGCAGCGCCGGACAGGGGGCCAATTCACCCCTCCACTTT
CASSAGQGANSPLHF
>-|TRBV5-4|TRBJ2-5|-
TGTGCCAGCAGTAGAGCGGTGGAAGAGACCCAGTACTTC
CASSRAVEETQYF
>-|TRBV30|TRBJ2-3|TRBD1
TGTGCCTGGAGTCGTCCCGGGACAGGGTATATCGCAGATACGCAGTATTTT
CAWSRPGTGYIADTQYF
>-|TRBV3-1/TRBV3-2|TRBJ2-1|TRBD2
TGTGCCAGCGGGCAGATAGGGAACAGCGGGAGGAATGAGCAGTTCTTC
CASGQIGNSGRNEQFF
>-|TRBV5-1|TRBJ2-3|-
TGCGCCAGCAGCTTGGGGGGGCCCACAGATACGCAGTATTTT
CASSLGGPTDTQYF
>-|TRBV1|TRBJ1-1|-
TGCACCAGCAGCGGCCGAGGAGCCACTGAAGCTTTCTTT
CTSSGRGATEAFF
>-|TRBV6-1|TRBJ2-6|TRBD2
TGTGCCAGCAGTGAAACGGGAGGGTCTGGGGCCAACGTCCTGACTTTC
CASSETGGSGANVLTF
>-|TRBV6-5|TRBJ1-4|TRBD1
TGTGCCAGCTGGACAGGGGTCGCCCATGAAAAACTGTTTTTT
CASWTGVAHEKLFF
>-|TRBV7-3|TRBJ2-5|TRBD2
TGTGCCAGCAGCTTGGGGCGACTAGCGGGGGACCAAGAGACCCAGTACTTC
CASSLGRLAGDQETQYF
>-|TRBV9|TRBJ1-3|-
TGTGCCAGCAGCGTAGATGGGAGGCGTGGAAACACCATATATTTT
CASSVDGRRGNTIYF
>-|TRBV30|TRBJ1-2|TRBD1
TGTGCCTGGAGTTGGACAGGGGGAAGTTTTGGCTACACCTTC
CAWSWTGGSFGYTF
>-|TRBV11-2|TRBJ1-5|-
TGTGCCAGCAGCTTAGATCGTGGCCAGCCCCAGCATTTT
CASSLDRGQPQHF
>-|TRBV6-1|TRBJ2-5|-
TGTGCCAGCAGTGAAGTTGGGGGGATCCAAGAGACCCAGTACTTC
CASSEVGGIQETQYF
>-|TRBV5-1|TRBJ2-1|TRBD2
TGCGCCAGCACCCTGGGATTAGCGGGAGCAGTTGAGCAGTTCTTC
CASTLGLAGAVEQFF
>-|TRBV4-2|TRBJ2-2|-
TGTGCCAGCAGCCAGCACCAGGGCGGGGAGCTGTTTTTT
CASSQHQGGELFF
>-|TRBV2|TRBJ1-5|-
TGTGCCAGCAGTCCTCAGGGGTTGGGTCAGCCCCAGCATTTT
CASSPQGLGQPQHF
>-|TRBV6-6|TRBJ2-2|TRBD2
TGTGCCAGCATCCCGGGGAGGGCGGGCACCGGGGAGCTGTTTTTT
CASIPGRAGTGELFF
>-|TRBV7-8|TRBJ1-1|TRBD1
TGTGCCAGCAGCTTAGGTCGACAGGGGAACACTGAAGCTTTCTTT
CASSLGRQGNTEAFF
>-|TRBV19|TRBJ1-5|TRBD1
TGTGCCAGTATGGGACAGAACTTTATTCAGCCCCAGCATTTT
CASMGQNFIQPQHF
>-|TRBV5-8|TRBJ2-1|-
TGTGCCAGCAGCTTGGTTAAGGGGTTCCACAATGAGCAGTTCTTC
CASSLVKGFHNEQFF
>few|TRBV7-2|TRBJ2-3|TRBD2
TGTGCCAGCAGCACCCAGACTAGCGGGGTAACTAGCACAGATACGCAGTATTTT
CASSTQTSGVTSTDTQYF
>-|TRBV5-1|TRBJ2-5|-
TGCGCCAGCAGCCCCGGGACAAGTCAAGAGACCCAGTACTTC
CASSPGTSQETQYF
>-|TRBV7-6|TRBJ2-1|-
TGTGCCAGCAGCTTAGCGGGACTCGAGCGGTACAATGAGCAGTTCTTC
CASSLAGLERYNEQFF
>-|TRBV2|TRBJ1-2|-
TGTGCCAGCACCCTAATCGAAGCAAACTATGGCTACACCTTC
CASTLIEANYGYTF
>-|TRBV18|TRBJ2-2|TRBD1
TGTGCCAGCTCAAGGACAGGGGTGGCAGGCGGAGTGAACACCGGGGAGCTGTTTTTT
CASSRTGVAGGVNTGELFF
>-|TRBV6-5|TRBJ1-1|TRBD1
TGTGCCAGCAGTTCTGCAGGGGGCACTGAAGCTTTCTTT
CASSSAGGTEAFF
>-|TRBV5-5|TRBJ2-3|TRBD1
TGTGCCAGCAGCTCCGGACAGGCAAGCACAGATACGCAGTATTTT
CASSSGQASTDTQYF
>once|TRBV9|TRBJ2-3|TRBD2
TGTGCCAGCAGCGTCAAGCGGGGGGGCGGAGATACGCAGTATTTT
CASSVKRGGGDTQYF
>-|TRBV12-3/TRBV12-4|TRBJ1-2|TRBD1
TGTGCCAGCAGTCCAGGGGGCTATGGCTACACCTTC
CASSPGGYGYTF
>-|TRBV25-1|TRBJ1-5|TRBD1
TGTGCCAGCAGCCAGACAGGGCTCAATCAGCCCCAGCATTTT
CASSQTGLNQPQHF